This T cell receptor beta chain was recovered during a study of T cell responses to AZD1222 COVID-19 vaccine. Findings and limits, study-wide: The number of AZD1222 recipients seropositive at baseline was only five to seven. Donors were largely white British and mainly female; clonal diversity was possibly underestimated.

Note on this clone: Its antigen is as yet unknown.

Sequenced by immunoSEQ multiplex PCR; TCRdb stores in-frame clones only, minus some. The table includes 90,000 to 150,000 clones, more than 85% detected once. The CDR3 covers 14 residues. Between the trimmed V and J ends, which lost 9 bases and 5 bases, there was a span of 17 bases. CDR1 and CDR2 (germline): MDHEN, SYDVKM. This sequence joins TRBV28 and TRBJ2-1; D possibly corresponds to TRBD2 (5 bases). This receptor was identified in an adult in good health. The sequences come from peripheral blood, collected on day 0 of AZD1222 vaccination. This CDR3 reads CASTGSSLHNEQFF. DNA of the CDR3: TGTGCCAGTACGGGGTCTTCCTTGCACAATGAGCAGTTCTTC.